A selection of T cell receptor beta chains follows, all from one sample in a study of blood T cell repertoires in COVID-19. TCRdb's table, derived via immunoSEQ multiplex PCR, lists solely in-frame clones and lacks some. In the table there are 150,000 to 200,000 clones, around 87% of which are singletons. The sequenced sample consisted of peripheral blood. Receptors originate from a man in his forties or fifties with active or convalescent COVID-19. CDR3s include the opening cysteine and the closing phenylalanine or tryptophan. Fields, in order: D gene, clone size, J gene, V gene, CDR3 DNA, CDR3 protein. A D gene is named only where the DNA matches it firmly. A clone size is listed for some rows: how often the clone was seen (once, few, many), or a class if it is expanded.

>TRBD1|.|TRBJ2-2|TRBV5-1
TGCGCCAGCAGCTCGGGGACAGGTCCCACCGGGGAGCTGTTTTTT
CASSSGTGPTGELFF
>.|.|TRBJ1-2|TRBV7-8
TGTGCCAGCAGCTTAGGACGGTCAGGACCCCACCGAGGGTATGGCTACACCTTC
CASSLGRSGPHRGYGYTF
>.|.|TRBJ2-6|TRBV2
TGTGCCAGCACTCGGGGCCCAGGGGACCCCTCTGGGGCCAACGTCCTGACTTTC
CASTRGPGDPSGANVLTF
>.|.|TRBJ2-7|TRBV6-5
.
CASSTSRGPYEQYF
>.|.|TRBJ2-1|TRBV7-9
TGTGCCAGCAGCCCGCCGGGAGCCCGGGGCCTAGAGCAGTTCTTC
CASSPPGARGLEQFF
>.|.|TRBJ2-2|TRBV19
TGTGCCAGTAGTATCCAACAACAGGGAATATACGGGGAGCTGTTTTTT
CASSIQQQGIYGELFF
>TRBD2|once|TRBJ2-5|TRBV7-9
TGTGCCAGCAGCTTAGGGGCTAGCGGCCAAGAGACCCAGTACTTC
CASSLGASGQETQYF
>TRBD1|.|TRBJ2-3|TRBV4-3
TGCGCCAGCAGCCTCAGTCCGGGACAGGGGGCCACAGATACGCAGTATTTT
CASSLSPGQGATDTQYF
>TRBD1|.|TRBJ2-7|TRBV6-2/TRBV6-3
TGTGCCAGCAGTTACTCGAAGGGACAGAACTACGAGCAGTACTTC
CASSYSKGQNYEQYF
>.|.|TRBJ1-6|TRBV4-1
TGCGCCAGCAGCCAAGACTGGGGACAAAACTTTTCACCCCTCCACTTT
CASSQDWGQNFSPLHF
>TRBD1|.|TRBJ1-5|TRBV30
TGTGCCTGGAGGACGACAGGGTCGGGTCAGCCCCAGCATTTT
CAWRTTGSGQPQHF
>.|.|TRBJ2-7|TRBV27
TGTGCCAGCAGTTTGGGGGGTTACGAGCAGTACTTC
CASSLGGYEQYF
>TRBD1|.|TRBJ1-1|TRBV5-6
TGTGCCAGCAGCCCAGGGACAGGGGGCTATGTTTTCGAAGCTTTCTTT
CASSPGTGGYVFEAFF
>.|.|TRBJ2-3|TRBV7-8
TGTGCCAGCAGCTTAGGCGGGGTCACAGATACGCAGTATTTT
CASSLGGVTDTQYF
>TRBD1|.|TRBJ1-1|TRBV27
TGTGCCAGCAGTTTATCGCCAGGGGGGAACACTGAAGCTTTCTTT
CASSLSPGGNTEAFF
>.|.|TRBJ2-6|TRBV27
TGTGCCAGCAGTTTACTTGTGAGCTCTGGGGCCAACGTCCTGACTTTC
CASSLLVSSGANVLTF
>.|once|TRBJ2-7|TRBV14
TGTGCCAGCAGCCAAGACCCCGGACAGAGGTCCTCCTACGAGCAGTACTTC
CASSQDPGQRSSYEQYF
>.|.|TRBJ1-4|TRBV21-1
TGTGCCAGCTCCCCCGGAGGGTGGAGGGGCTATGAAAAACTGTTTTTT
CASSPGGWRGYEKLFF
>TRBD1|.|TRBJ1-6|TRBV14
TGTGCCAGCAGCCAGAACAGGGGAAGTAATTCACCCCTCCACTTT
CASSQNRGSNSPLHF
>TRBD1|.|TRBJ2-7|TRBV29-1
TGCAGCGTGATTGGGACAGGCCTGGGCCACGAGCAGTACTTC
CSVIGTGLGHEQYF
>TRBD1|.|TRBJ2-7|TRBV2
TGTGCCAGCAGTGGGGGGACAGGGCAGTACGAGCAGTACTTC
CASSGGTGQYEQYF
>TRBD1|once|TRBJ2-7|TRBV5-1
TGCGCCAGCAGCTTAGGCCAGGGGGCGGACGAGCAGTACTTC
CASSLGQGADEQYF
>.|.|TRBJ2-3|TRBV2
TGTGCCAGCAGTGAATCCAGCGTCTCGTCAGATACGCAGTATTTT
CASSESSVSSDTQYF
>.|once|TRBJ1-1|TRBV14
TGTGCCAGCAGCCCCCTTTGGGGCATGAACACTGAAGCTTTCTTT
CASSPLWGMNTEAFF
>TRBD2|.|TRBJ2-3|TRBV4-1
TGCGCCTCATCGGGCCTCTCGGGGGGAGGTTATACGCAGTATTTT
CASSGLSGGGYTQYF
>.|once|TRBJ1-6|TRBV29-1
TGCAGCGTGACGACCGGACAGACCTATAATTCACCCCTCCACTTT
CSVTTGQTYNSPLHF
>TRBD1|.|TRBJ1-2|TRBV5-4
TGTGCCAGCAGCCCAGGAGGACAGGGGGTGTTCTATGGCTACACCTTC
CASSPGGQGVFYGYTF
>TRBD2|few|TRBJ2-1|TRBV11-2
TGTGCCAGCAGCCCCATCCTCCCTCTGGCGGGGGAGTCCTACAATGAGCAGTTCTTC
CASSPILPLAGESYNEQFF